The 18 T cell receptor beta chains below come from one sample, sequenced in a study of control samples from healthy donors and cancer patients. Repertoires were generated with immunoSEQ multiplex PCR, while TCRdb's copy carries only in-frame clones and drops some. The sample records about 22,000 clones, approximately 83% being singletons. The sample comprised PBMCs. Source of these receptors: a man aged 55 to 70 with head and neck cancer.

The genes are TRBV18 and TRBJ1-2; 8 bases match TRBD1. Trimming took 2 bases from V and 3 from J; bases not matched to a gene: 5. This CDR3 spans 15 amino acids. The germline gives CDR1 KGHSH, CDR2 LQKENI. Here the CDR3 reads CASSPVTGVYYGYTF. As DNA, the CDR3 is TGTGCCAGCTCACCAGTGACAGGGGTGTACTATGGCTACACCTTC.

This clone was recorded once. The chain combines TRBV20-1 with TRBJ2-1, with unresolved D. Germline CDR1 reads DFQATT; CDR2 reads SNEGSKA (reference sequence). Trimming took 3 bases from V and 5 from J, leaving 14 bases between them. The CDR3 is made up of 14 amino acids. The CDR3 DNA reads TGCAGTGCTAGTAAGCCAGGACCGCACAATGAGCAGTTCTTC. This encodes CSASKPGPHNEQFF.

The gene calls are TRBV28 and TRBJ2-2; 8 bases map to TRBD1. The CDR3 loop spans 17 amino acids. With 1 base clipped from V and 1 base from J, the junction kept 5 bases outside the gene matches. From germline, CDR1 is MDHEN and CDR2 SYDVKM. In nucleotides, the CDR3 is TGTGCCAGCAGTTTATTACGTGGGACAGGGAACACCGGGGAGCTGTTTTTT. As protein: CASSLLRGTGNTGELFF.

This chain links TRBV6-6 with TRBJ2-7, with 7 positions matching TRBD1. Germline CDR1 MNHNY, CDR2 SVGAGI (reference sequence). The CDR3 sequence is 15 residues long. The J segment lost 0 bases and the V segment lost 6 bases, leaving 8 bases of the junction unmatched. The CDR3 region has the DNA TGTGCCAGCAGGGATGACAGGGAGAGCTCCTACGAGCAGTACTTC. Protein sequence: CASRDDRESSYEQYF.

The rearrangement uses TRBV3-1 (or the pseudogene TRBV3-2) and TRBJ1-2; 8 bases are shared with TRBD1. The CDR3 contains 15 residues. V gave up 1 base and J gave up 7 bases; unmatched junction bases: 8. Germline loops: CDR1 LGHDT, CDR2 YNNKEL (reference sequence). The CDR3 reads CASSQAVRGLFGYTF. In DNA, the CDR3 is TGTGCCAGCAGCCAAGCTGTCAGGGGGCTCTTTGGCTACACCTTC.

This rearrangement joins TRBV5-6 to TRBJ2-3; no definite D call. Between the trimmed V and J ends, which lost 4 bases and 1 base, there was a span of 7 bases. Looked up from germline, CDR1 is SGHDT and CDR2 is YYEEEE. The CDR3 has 13 amino acids. The CDR3 here is CASSGQRTDTQYF. CDR3 in DNA: TGTGCCAGCAGCGGTCAGCGCACAGATACGCAGTATTTT.

The chain uses TRBV6-5 and TRBJ1-2; the D gene is possibly TRBD1 (6 bases). CDR1 is MNHEY, CDR2 SVGAGI, per germline. Between the trimmed V and J ends, which lost 2 bases and 7 bases, there was a span of 14 bases. This CDR3 contains 14 residues. The CDR3, as DNA: TGTGCCAGCAGTTACGGTCAGGGGAGCTCTGGCTACACCTTC. Translation: CASSYGQGSSGYTF.

V is TRBV15 and J is TRBJ2-7; 9 bases agree with TRBD1. CDR3 length: 16 amino acids. CDR1 LNHNV and CDR2 YYDKDF come from the germline V gene (reference sequence). The V segment lost 0 bases and the J segment 5 bases; nucleotides outside the gene matches: 8. CDR3 nucleotides: TGTGCCACCAGCAGAGATCTGGGACAGGGATTGAACGAGCAGTACTTC. The encoded protein is CATSRDLGQGLNEQYF.

The V and J genes are TRBV5-1 and TRBJ1-4; D possibly corresponds to TRBD1 (5 bases). Germline V gene lookup returns CDR1 SGHRS and CDR2 YFSETQ. V lost 4 bases to trimming and J lost 2 bases, with 12 bases between them. This CDR3 contains 15 residues. The CDR3 sequence: CASSPVGTTNEKLFF. CDR3 nucleotides: TGCGCCAGCAGCCCGGTGGGGACGACTAATGAAAAACTGTTTTTT.

For the CDR3, the DNA is TGTGCCTGGAACAGGGGCTACGAGCAGTACTTC. This encodes CAWNRGYEQYF. The chain joins TRBV30 to TRBJ2-7; 7 bases align to TRBD1. Germline CDR1 is GTSNPN and CDR2 is SVGIG (reference sequence). The CDR3 covers 11 residues. V was clipped by 4 bases and J by 3 bases; unmatched bases: 0.

V usage is TRBV4-1 and J usage is TRBJ2-5; D is perhaps TRBD1 (5 bases). V shed 4 bases and J shed 5 bases, with 17 bases lying between them. From germline, CDR1 is MGHRA and CDR2 YSYEKL. The CDR3 runs to 15 residues. CDR3 DNA sequence: TGCGCCAGCAGCCTGTTGGGGCGGCATGGGGAGACCCAGTACTTC. Protein: CASSLLGRHGETQYF.

The rearrangement links TRBV7-9 to TRBJ1-1; the D gene is possibly TRBD1 (5 bases). This CDR3 spans 14 amino acids. The germline V gene encodes CDR1 SEHNR and CDR2 FQNEAQ (reference sequence). V was trimmed by 4 bases and J by 4 bases, leaving 13 bases between them. The CDR3 coding sequence is TGTGCCAGCAGCTCACTTGACAGACCCACTGAAGCTTTCTTT. It specifies CASSSLDRPTEAFF. Using reference TRBV7-9 and TRBJ1-1 for the parts outside the CDR3, the full variable domain is DTGVSQNPRHKITKRGQNVTFRCDPISEHNRLYWYRQTLGQGPEFLTYFQNEAQLEKSRLLSDRFSAERPKGSFSTLEIQRTEQGDSAMYLCASSSLDRPTEAFFGQGTRLTVV.

CDR3 nucleotides: TGCAGCGCTGGGACAGGGCAAGACTACGAGCAGTACTTC. This codes for CSAGTGQDYEQYF. The rearrangement joins TRBV29-1 to TRBJ2-7, with TRBD1 matching over 9 bases. Per the germline V gene, CDR1 is SQVTM and CDR2 is ANQGSEA. The V segment lost 7 bases and the J segment 3 bases; nucleotides outside the gene matches: 7. This CDR3 comprises 13 residues.

CDR3 loop: CASSRRAGNRWFSGNTIYF. CDR3 in DNA: TGTGCCAGCAGCCGAAGGGCAGGGAATCGGTGGTTTTCCGGAAACACCATATATTTT. The chain employs TRBV13 and TRBJ1-3, with a weak D call TRBD1 (5 bases). V lost 5 bases and J 4 bases, leaving 27 bases between the germline ends. The CDR3 sequence is 19 residues long. Germline V gene lookup returns CDR1 PRHDT and CDR2 FYEKMQ (reference sequence). Combining the CDR3 with reference TRBV13 and TRBJ1-3 gives the whole variable domain AAGVIQSPRHLIKEKRETATLKCYPIPRHDTVYWYQQGPGQDPQFLISFYEKMQSDKGSIPDRFSAQQFSDYHSELNMSSLELGDSALYFCASSRRAGNRWFSGNTIYFGEGSWLTVV.

V and J are TRBV25-1 and TRBJ2-5, with TRBD1 matching over 9 bases. CDR3 length: 14 amino acids. Germline V lookup: CDR1 MGHDK, CDR2 SYGVNS. The V and J ends lost 6 bases and 4 bases, in that order; junction bases with no gene match: 6. The CDR3 DNA reads as TGTGCCAGCAGGCGGACAGGGGTTATAGAGACCCAGTACTTC. This translates into CASRRTGVIETQYF.

The chain uses TRBV3-1 (or the pseudogene TRBV3-2) and TRBJ1-6; D is possibly TRBD1 (5 bases). CDR1 and CDR2 (germline): LGHDT, YNNKEL (reference sequence). CDR3 length: 15 residues. V dropped 2 bases and J dropped 4 bases, with 9 bases sitting between them. CDR3 DNA: TGTGCCAGCAGCCAAATGACAGCGTATAATTCACCCCTCCACTTT. Protein product: CASSQMTAYNSPLHF.

The genes are TRBV3-1 (or the pseudogene TRBV3-2) and TRBJ2-4; no reliable D call. CDR3 length equals 15 residues. CDR1 and CDR2 from the germline V gene are LGHDT and YNNKEL (reference sequence). The V and J ends lost 4 bases and 1 base respectively, with 11 bases between them. CDR3 nucleotide sequence: TGTGCCAGCAGCCTTCTCGGTGGGGCCAAAAACATTCAGTACTTC. Its protein is CASSLLGGAKNIQYF.

This clone was detected a few times. This sequence joins TRBV11-3 and TRBJ1-4, with 7 bases that match TRBD1. The germline CDR1 and CDR2 sequences are SGHNT and YENEEA. J lost 2 bases, V lost 4 bases, and 1 base had no gene match. The CDR3 spans 14 residues. The CDR3 DNA follows: TGTGCCAGCAGCTACAGGGGCACTAATGAAAAACTGTTTTTT. Protein: CASSYRGTNEKLFF.